This TCR beta chain is from a study of identical twins. Study-wide results and limits: The conclusions drew on cross-sectional statistical analysis instead of tracking the same donors. Potential partial confounding of zero-insertion analyses by invariant MAIT and iNKT cells was noted.

This clonotype was found once. What it binds is unknown. Addition of a universal primer site occurred through template switching, and cDNA carried unique molecular identifiers. Each CDR3 protein is one row after TCRdb ran MiXCR on the 5' RACE reads. In the table there are approximately 500,000 distinct CDR3 sequences, more than 20% of which are singletons. CDR3 length: 12 residues. Germline V lookup: CDR1 DFQATT, CDR2 SNEGSKA (reference sequence). The V end was cut by 5 bases, the J end by 2 bases, with 9 bases between. The same sample was also studied in work on T cells expressing NK-cell markers. That source notes: Dominant NKG2C+ clonotypes made up roughly 1.0-7.5% of CD8+ T cells in over five donors.

Sequencing was performed on CD4+ T cells sorted from blood. This receptor was identified in a woman aged 18-35 years in good health. The chain has TRBV20-1 and TRBJ2-5; D ambiguous. The DNA of the CDR3 is TGCAGTGCTTTGGACCCTCAAGAGACCCAGTACTTC. This codes for CSALDPQETQYF.